This TCR beta chain was captured by sequencing in a study of T-cell reconstitution after alpha-beta-depleted transplantation in children. The CDR3 has 13 amino acids. V lost 7 bases, J lost 2 bases, and 12 bases lay in between. This clonotype was seen at least ten times. Preparation of the TCRbeta library involved a method that used unique molecular identifiers. TCRdb itself ran the PCR reads through MiXCR, one entry per CDR3 protein. Of 250,000 to 300,000 distinct CDR3 sequences listed, roughly a tenth are singletons. This sample comprised PBMCs, obtained before TCRalphabeta/CD19-depleted stem cell transplant. This TCR came from a boy under two years old with acute myeloid leukemia, due to receive a stem cell transplant. The chain recombines TRBV12-3 or TRBV12-4 with TRBJ2-7, with TRBD1 as a possible D gene (5 bases). The chain's CDR3 is CASTAEGAYEQYF. The CDR3 coding sequence is TGTGCCAGCACCGCGGAAGGGGCCTACGAGCAGTACTTC.